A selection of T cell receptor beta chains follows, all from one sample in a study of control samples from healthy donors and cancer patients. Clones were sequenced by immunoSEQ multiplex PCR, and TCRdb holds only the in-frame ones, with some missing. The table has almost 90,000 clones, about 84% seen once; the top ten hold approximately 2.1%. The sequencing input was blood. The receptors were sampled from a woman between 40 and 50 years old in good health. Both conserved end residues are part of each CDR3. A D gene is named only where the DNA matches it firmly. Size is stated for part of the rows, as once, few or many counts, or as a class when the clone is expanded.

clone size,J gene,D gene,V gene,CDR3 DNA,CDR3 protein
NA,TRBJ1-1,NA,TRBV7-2,TGTGCCAGCAGCCGCCGGACGGAACACACTGAAGCTTTCTTT,CASSRRTEHTEAFF
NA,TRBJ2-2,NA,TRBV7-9,TGTGCCAGCAGCCCACACAGGGAGATAAGCATGAAAAACACCGGGGAGCTGTTTTTT,CASSPHREISMKNTGELFF
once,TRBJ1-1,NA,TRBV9,TGTGCCAGCAGCCCCCAAGTCGGTTTGAACACTGAAGCTTTCTTT,CASSPQVGLNTEAFF
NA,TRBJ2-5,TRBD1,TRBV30,TGTGCCTGGTCACCGGGACAGGGGGAGGAGACCCAGTACTTC,CAWSPGQGEETQYF
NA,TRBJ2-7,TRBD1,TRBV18,TGTGCCAGCTCAACCGGGACAGGGTCCTACGAGCAGTACTTC,CASSTGTGSYEQYF
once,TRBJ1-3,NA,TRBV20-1,TGCAGTGCTAGTATAGACAGCTCTGGAAACACCATATATTTT,CSASIDSSGNTIYF
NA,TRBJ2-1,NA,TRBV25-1,TGTGCCAGCAGTGAAATTAGGCGTGGAGAGCAGTTCTTC,CASSEIRRGEQFF
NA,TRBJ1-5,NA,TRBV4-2,TGTGCCAGCAGCCAAGAGGTAAAGGGAGATCGTCATTTT,CASSQEVKGDRHF
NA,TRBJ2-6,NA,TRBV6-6,TGTGCCACACAACAGGGGGCCAACGTCCTGACTTTC,CATQQGANVLTF
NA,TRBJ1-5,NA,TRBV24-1,TGTGCCACCAGTGATTCCCTAGGATCGGGGCCCCAGCATTTT,CATSDSLGSGPQHF
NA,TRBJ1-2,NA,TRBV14,TGTGCCAGCAGCCAAATGGGGGGCTATGGCTACACCTTC,CASSQMGGYGYTF
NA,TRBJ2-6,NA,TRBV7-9,TGTGCCAGCAGCTTAGCGGGGCCAGGGGCCAACGTCCTGACTTTC,CASSLAGPGANVLTF
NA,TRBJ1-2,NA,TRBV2,TGTGCCAGCCGCATAGAAAGAGGCTACACCTTC,CASRIERGYTF
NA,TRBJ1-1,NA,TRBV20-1,TGCAGTGCTATTATGAACACTGAAGCTTTCTTT,CSAIMNTEAFF
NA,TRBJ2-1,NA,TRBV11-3,TGTGCCAGCAGCTTCGCATCCATCTCCTACAATGAGCAGTTCTTC,CASSFASISYNEQFF
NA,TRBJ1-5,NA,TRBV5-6,TGTGCCAGCAGCTTTTTCTGGCAGTCAGCTGGCAATCAGCCCCAGCATTTT,CASSFFWQSAGNQPQHF
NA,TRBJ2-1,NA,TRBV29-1,TGCAGCGTTGAGCCGGGGGCAGGCAATGAGCAGTTCTTC,CSVEPGAGNEQFF
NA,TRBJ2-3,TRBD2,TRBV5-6,TGTGCCAGCAGCTCCCCTGGCGGGGGGGCATCTGATACGCAGTATTTT,CASSSPGGGASDTQYF
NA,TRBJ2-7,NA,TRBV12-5,TGTGCTAGTGGGACCGGGACGGCCGAAAAAAACGAGCAGTACTTC,CASGTGTAEKNEQYF
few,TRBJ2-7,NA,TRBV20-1,TGCAGTGCTAGTATCCTGCGACAGGCCTACGAGCAGTACTTC,CSASILRQAYEQYF
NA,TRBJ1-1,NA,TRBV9,TGTGCCAGCGCTTCGGGGGGAAAGAACACTGAAGCTTTCTTT,CASASGGKNTEAFF
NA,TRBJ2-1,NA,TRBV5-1,TGCGCCAGCAGCTTGCCCGGGACGGGTTACAATGAGCAGTTCTTC,CASSLPGTGYNEQFF
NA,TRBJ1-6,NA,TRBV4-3,TGCGCCAGCAGCCAAGGCGGGGTTAATTCACCCCTCCACTTT,CASSQGGVNSPLHF
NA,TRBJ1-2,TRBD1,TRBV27,TGTGCCAGCAGTTCAAGGACAGGGGGGCCATATGGCTACACCTTC,CASSSRTGGPYGYTF
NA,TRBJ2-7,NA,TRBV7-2,TGTGCCAGCAGCTTACCGCCTCCGGGACAGCAGTACTTC,CASSLPPPGQQYF
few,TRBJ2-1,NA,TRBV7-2,TGTGCCAGCAGCCCCCCCGGGGGAAGGAATGAGCAGTTCTTC,CASSPPGGRNEQFF
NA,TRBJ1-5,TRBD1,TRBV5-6,TGTGCCAGCAGCTTGTTTGACAGGGTGGGTACTCAGCCCCAGCATTTT,CASSLFDRVGTQPQHF
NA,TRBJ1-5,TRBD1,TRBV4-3,TGCGCCAGCAGCCAAGGACAGGGGATAGGGCAGCCCCAGCATTTT,CASSQGQGIGQPQHF
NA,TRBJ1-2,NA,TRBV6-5,TGTGCCAGCAGTTACTCTACCCGCAGGGGCGTCTATGGCTACACCTTC,CASSYSTRRGVYGYTF
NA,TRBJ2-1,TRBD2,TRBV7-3,TGTGCCAGCAGCTTAGGCGGGGGGAATTACAATGAGCAGTTCTTC,CASSLGGGNYNEQFF
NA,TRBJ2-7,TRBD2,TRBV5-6,TGTGCCAGCAGCCCTTTGGGAGGCGGGAGCTACGAGCAGTACTTC,CASSPLGGGSYEQYF
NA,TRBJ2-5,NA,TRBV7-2,TGTGCCAGCAGCTTAGTCCAGGGGGAGGTCGGGTGGGAGACCCAGTACTTC,CASSLVQGEVGWETQYF